This T cell receptor (beta chain) was captured in a study of OX40 agonist ivuxolimab in advanced cancers. At the level of the study: Partial responses were achieved by three patients, one with hepatocellular carcinoma and two with cutaneous melanoma.

Measured with immunoSEQ multiplex PCR; TCRdb has only the in-frame clones, and not every one. Of about 110,000 clones in the sample, more than 70% were seen once. In regard to this clone: Its antigen is currently unknown.

Broader study findings: Antigen specificity was not determined for the expanded peripheral T cells. Clones of CD4+ and CD8+ blood T cells grew by week 6 at doses of 0.1 to 3.0 mg/kg. Relative to CD4+, CD8+ T cells held more expanded clones on average.

This receptor was obtained from an adult with an advanced solid tumor such as melanoma, head and neck, liver or kidney cancer. The input for sequencing was CD4+ or CD8+ T cells sorted from blood, taken in a trial of the OX40 agonist ivuxolimab.

As DNA, the CDR3 is TGCGCCAGCAGCTTGGCGGGGGGACCTGTAAAAGATACGCAGTATTTT. Translation: CASSLAGGPVKDTQYF. The chain uses TRBV5-1 and TRBJ2-3; 7 nucleotides match TRBD2. Trimming took 0 bases from V and 5 from J; bases not matched to a gene: 9. The CDR3 length is 16 residues. Per the germline V gene, CDR1 is SGHRS and CDR2 is YFSETQ.